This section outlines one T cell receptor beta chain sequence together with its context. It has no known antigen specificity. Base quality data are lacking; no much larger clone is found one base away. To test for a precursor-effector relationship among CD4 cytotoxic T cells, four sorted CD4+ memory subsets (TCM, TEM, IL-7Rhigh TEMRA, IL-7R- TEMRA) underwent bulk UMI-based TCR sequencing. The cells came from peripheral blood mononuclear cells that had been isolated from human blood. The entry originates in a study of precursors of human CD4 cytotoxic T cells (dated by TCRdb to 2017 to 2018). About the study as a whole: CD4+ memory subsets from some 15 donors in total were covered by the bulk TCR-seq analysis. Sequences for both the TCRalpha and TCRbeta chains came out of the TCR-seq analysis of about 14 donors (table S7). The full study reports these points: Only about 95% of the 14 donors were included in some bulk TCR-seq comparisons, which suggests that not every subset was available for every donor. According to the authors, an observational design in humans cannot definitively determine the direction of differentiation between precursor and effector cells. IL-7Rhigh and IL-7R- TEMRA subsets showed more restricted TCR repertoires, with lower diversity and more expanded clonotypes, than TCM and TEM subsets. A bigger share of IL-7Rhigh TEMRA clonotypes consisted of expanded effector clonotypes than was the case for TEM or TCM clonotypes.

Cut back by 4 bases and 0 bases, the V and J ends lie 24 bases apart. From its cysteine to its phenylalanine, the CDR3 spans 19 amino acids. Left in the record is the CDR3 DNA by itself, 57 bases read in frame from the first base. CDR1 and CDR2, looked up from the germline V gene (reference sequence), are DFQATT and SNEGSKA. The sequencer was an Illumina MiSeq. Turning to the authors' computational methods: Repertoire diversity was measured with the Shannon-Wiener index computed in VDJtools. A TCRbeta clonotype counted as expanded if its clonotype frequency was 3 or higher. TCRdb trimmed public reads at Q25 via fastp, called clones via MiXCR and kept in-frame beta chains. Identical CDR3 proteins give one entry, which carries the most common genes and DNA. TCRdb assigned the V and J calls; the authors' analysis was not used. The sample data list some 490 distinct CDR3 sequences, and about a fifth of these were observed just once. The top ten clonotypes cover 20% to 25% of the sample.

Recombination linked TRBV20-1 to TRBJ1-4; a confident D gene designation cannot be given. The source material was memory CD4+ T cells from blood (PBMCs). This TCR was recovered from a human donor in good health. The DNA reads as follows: TGCAGTGCTACCGGAGGAGGGTCAGAGAACCTTGCAACTAATGAAAAACTGTTTTTT. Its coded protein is CSATGGGSENLATNEKLFF.